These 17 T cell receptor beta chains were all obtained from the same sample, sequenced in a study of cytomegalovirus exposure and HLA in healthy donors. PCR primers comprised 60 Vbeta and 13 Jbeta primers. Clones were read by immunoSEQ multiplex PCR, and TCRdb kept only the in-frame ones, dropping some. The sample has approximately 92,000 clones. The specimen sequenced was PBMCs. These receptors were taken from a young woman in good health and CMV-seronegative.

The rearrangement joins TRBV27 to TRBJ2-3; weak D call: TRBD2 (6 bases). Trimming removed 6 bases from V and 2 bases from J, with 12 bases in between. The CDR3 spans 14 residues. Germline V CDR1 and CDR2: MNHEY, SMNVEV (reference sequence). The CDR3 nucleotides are TGTGCCAGCAGGTTGCGGGACCCCACAGATACGCAGTATTTT. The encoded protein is CASRLRDPTDTQYF.

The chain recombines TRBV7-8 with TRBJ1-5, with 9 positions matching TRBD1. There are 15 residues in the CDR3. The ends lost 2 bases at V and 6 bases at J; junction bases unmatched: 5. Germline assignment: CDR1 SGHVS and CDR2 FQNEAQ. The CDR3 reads CASSLRTGVSQPQHF. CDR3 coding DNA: TGTGCCAGCAGCTTAAGGACAGGGGTTTCTCAGCCCCAGCATTTT. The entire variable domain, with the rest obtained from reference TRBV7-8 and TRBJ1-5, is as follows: GAGVSQSPRYKVAKRGQDVALRCDPISGHVSLFWYQQALGQGPEFLTYFQNEAQLDKSGLPSDRFFAERPEGSVSTLKIQRTQQEDSAVYLCASSLRTGVSQPQHFGDGTRLSIL.

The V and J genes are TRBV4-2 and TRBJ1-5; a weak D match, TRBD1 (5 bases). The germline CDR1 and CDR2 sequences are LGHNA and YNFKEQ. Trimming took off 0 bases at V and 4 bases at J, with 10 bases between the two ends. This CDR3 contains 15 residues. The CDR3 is CASSQELGGNQPQHF. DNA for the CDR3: TGTGCCAGCAGCCAAGAACTCGGGGGTAATCAGCCCCAGCATTTT.

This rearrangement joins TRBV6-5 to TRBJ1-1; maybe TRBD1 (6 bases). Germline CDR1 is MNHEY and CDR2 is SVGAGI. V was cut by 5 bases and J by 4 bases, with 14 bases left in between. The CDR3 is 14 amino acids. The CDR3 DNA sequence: TGTGCCAGCAGTGGTAACAGGGCGGGCACTGAAGCTTTCTTT. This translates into CASSGNRAGTEAFF.

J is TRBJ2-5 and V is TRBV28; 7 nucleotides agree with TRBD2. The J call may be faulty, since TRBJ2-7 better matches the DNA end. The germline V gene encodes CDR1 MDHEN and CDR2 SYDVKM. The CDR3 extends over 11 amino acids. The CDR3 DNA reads TGTGCCAGCGGGGGGGCCTACGAGCAGTACTTC. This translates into CASGGAYEQYF.

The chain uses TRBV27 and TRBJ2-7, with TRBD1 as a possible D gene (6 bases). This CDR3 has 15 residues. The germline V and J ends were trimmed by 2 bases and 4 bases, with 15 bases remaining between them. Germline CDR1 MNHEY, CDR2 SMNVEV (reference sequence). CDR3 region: CASSLKGGKLYEQYF. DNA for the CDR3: TGTGCCAGCAGTTTAAAAGGGGGTAAACTGTACGAGCAGTACTTC.

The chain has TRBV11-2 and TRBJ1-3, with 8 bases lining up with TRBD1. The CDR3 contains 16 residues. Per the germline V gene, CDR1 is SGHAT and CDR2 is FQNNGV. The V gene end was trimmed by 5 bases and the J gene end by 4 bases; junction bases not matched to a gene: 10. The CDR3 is CASSLVVGQGGNTIYF. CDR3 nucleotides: TGTGCCAGCAGCCTTGTAGTCGGACAGGGCGGAAACACCATATATTTT.

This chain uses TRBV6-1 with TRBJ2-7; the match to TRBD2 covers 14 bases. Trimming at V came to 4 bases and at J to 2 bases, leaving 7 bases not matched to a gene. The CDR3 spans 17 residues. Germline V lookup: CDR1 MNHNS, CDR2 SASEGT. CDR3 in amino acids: CASSGRLAGGPAYEQYF. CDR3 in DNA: TGTGCCAGCAGTGGGAGACTAGCGGGAGGGCCAGCCTACGAGCAGTACTTC.

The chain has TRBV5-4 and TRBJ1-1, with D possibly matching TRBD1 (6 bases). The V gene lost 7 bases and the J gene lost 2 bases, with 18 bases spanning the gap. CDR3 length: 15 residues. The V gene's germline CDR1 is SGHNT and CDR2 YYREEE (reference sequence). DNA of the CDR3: TGTGCCAGCCTCAACTGGGGGGGCATTAACACTGAAGCTTTCTTT. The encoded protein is CASLNWGGINTEAFF.

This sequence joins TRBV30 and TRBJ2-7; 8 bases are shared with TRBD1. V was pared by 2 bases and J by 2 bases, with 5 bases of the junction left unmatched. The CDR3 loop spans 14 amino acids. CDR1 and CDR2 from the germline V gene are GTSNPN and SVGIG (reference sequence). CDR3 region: CAWSLDRATYEQYF. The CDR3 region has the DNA TGTGCCTGGAGTCTGGACAGGGCCACCTACGAGCAGTACTTC.

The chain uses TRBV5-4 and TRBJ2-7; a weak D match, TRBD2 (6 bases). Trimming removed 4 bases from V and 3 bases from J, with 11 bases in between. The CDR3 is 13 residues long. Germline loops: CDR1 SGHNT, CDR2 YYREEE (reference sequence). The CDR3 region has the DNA TGTGCCAGCAGCCCAGCGGGCCACTACGAGCAGTACTTC. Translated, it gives CASSPAGHYEQYF.

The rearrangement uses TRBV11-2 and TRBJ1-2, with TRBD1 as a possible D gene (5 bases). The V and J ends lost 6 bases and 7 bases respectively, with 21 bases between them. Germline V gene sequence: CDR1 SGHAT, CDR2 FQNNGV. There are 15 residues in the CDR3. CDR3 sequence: CASSPLRGLGGGYTF. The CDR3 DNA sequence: TGTGCCAGCAGTCCCCTGAGAGGTCTGGGGGGTGGCTACACCTTC.

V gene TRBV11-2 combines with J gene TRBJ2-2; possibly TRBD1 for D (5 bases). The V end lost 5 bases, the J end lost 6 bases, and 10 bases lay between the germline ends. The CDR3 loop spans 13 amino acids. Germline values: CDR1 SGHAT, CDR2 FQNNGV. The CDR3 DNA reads TGTGCCAGCAGCCCGGTGGGGCCCGGGGAGCTGTTTTTT. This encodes CASSPVGPGELFF.

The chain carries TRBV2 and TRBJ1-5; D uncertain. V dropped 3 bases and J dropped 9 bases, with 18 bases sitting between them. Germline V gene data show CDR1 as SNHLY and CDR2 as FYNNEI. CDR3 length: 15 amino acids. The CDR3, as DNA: TGTGCCAGCAGTGAGGGCAGGACTACAATCGCGCCCCAGCATTTT. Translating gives CASSEGRTTIAPQHF.

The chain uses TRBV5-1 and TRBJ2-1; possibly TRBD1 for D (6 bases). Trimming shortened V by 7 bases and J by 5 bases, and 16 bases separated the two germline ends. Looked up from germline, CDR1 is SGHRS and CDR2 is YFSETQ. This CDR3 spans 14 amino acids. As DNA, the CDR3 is TGCGCCAGCCACCGGGCAGGGGTCAACAATGAGCAGTTCTTC. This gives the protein CASHRAGVNNEQFF.

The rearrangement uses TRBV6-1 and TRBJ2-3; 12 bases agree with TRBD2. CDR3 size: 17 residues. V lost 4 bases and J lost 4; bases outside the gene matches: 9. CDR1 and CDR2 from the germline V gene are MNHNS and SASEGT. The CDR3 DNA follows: TGTGCCAGCAGTGGCGGTCGAACTAGCGGGGGGCCAGATACGCAGTATTTT. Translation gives CASSGGRTSGGPDTQYF.

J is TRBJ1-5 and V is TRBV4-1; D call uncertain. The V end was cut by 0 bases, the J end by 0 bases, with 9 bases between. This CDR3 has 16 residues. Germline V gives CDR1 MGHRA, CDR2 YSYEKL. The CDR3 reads CASSQDLGDSNQPQHF. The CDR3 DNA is TGCGCCAGCAGCCAAGATCTCGGGGATAGCAATCAGCCCCAGCATTTT.